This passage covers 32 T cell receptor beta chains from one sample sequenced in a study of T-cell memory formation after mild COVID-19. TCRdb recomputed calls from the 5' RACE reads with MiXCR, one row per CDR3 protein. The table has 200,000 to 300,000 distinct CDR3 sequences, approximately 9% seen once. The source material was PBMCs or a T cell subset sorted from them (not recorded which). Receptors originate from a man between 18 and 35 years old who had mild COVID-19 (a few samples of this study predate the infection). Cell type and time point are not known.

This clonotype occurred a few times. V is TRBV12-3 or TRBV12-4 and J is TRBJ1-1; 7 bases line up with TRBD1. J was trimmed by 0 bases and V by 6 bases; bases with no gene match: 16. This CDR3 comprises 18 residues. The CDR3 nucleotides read TGTGCCAGCAGCCTACCCCTACGACAGGGAATCGTGAACACTGAAGCTTTCTTT. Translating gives CASSLPLRQGIVNTEAFF.

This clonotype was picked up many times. The CDR3 bases are TGCGCCAGCAGCTTGGACGGGACTACCGAAGAGACCCAGTACTTC. This encodes CASSLDGTTEETQYF. V usage is TRBV5-1 and J usage is TRBJ2-5, with TRBD2 identical over 7 bases. The CDR3 is 15 amino acids. CDR1 is SGHRS and CDR2 is YFSETQ in the germline V gene. J lost 3 bases, V lost 0 bases, and 5 bases had no gene match.

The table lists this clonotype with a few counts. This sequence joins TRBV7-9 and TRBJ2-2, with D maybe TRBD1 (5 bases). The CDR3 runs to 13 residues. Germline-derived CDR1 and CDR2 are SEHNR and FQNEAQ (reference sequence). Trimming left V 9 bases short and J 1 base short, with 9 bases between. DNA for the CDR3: TGTGCCAGTACCACAGGGAACACCGGGGAGCTGTTTTTT. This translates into CASTTGNTGELFF.

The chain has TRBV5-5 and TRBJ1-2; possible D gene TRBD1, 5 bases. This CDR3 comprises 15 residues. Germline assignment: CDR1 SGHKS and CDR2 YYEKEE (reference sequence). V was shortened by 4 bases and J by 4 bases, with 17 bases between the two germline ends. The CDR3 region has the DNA TGTGCCAGCAGCGTAACCGGGACGGGGGTCTATGGCTACACCTTC. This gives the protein CASSVTGTGVYGYTF.

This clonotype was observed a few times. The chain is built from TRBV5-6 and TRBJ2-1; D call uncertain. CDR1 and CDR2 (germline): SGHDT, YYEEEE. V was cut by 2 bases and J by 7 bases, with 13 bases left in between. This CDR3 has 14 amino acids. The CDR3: CASSFRNSQNEQFF. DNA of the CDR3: TGTGCCAGCAGCTTCAGGAATAGCCAAAATGAGCAGTTCTTC.

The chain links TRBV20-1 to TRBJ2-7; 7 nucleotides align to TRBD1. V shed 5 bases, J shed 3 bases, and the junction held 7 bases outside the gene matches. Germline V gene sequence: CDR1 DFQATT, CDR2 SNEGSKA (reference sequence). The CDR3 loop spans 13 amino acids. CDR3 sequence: CSAPWTGNYEQYF. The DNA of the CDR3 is TGCAGTGCTCCCTGGACAGGAAACTACGAGCAGTACTTC.

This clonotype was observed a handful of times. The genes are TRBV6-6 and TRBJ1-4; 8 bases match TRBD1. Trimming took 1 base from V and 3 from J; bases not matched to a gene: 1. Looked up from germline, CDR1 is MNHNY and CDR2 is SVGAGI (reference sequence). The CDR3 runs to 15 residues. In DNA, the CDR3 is TGTGCCAGCAGTTACTTACAGGGGGCTAATGAAAAACTGTTTTTT. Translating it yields CASSYLQGANEKLFF.

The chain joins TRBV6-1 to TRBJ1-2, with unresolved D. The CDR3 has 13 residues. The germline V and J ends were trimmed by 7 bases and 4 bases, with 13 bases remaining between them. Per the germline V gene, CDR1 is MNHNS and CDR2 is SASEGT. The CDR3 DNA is TGTGCCAGCAAAATCTCTAGCCTCTATGGCTACACCTTC. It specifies CASKISSLYGYTF.

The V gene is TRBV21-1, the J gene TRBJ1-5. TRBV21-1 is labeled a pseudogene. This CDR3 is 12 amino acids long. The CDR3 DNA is TGTGCCAGCAGCGACGGGTTTCAGCCCCAGCATTTT. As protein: CASSDGFQPQHF.

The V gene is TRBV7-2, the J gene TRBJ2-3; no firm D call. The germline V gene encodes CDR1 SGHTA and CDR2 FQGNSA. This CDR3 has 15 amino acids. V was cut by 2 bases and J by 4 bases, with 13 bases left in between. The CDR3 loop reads CASSLTGLRADTQYF. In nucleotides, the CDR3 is TGTGCCAGCAGCTTAACTGGGCTTAGGGCAGATACGCAGTATTTT.

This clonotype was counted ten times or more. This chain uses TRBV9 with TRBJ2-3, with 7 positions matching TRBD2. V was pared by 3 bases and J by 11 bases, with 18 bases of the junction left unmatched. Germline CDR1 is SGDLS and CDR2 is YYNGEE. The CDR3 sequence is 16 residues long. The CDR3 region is CASSADGATGGLKQYF. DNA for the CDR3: TGTGCCAGCAGCGCAGATGGGGCAACCGGGGGGTTGAAGCAGTATTTT.

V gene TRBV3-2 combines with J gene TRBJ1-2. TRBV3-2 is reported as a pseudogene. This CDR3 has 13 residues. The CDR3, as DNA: TGTGCCAGCAGCCAAGATACCCAGGATGGCTACACCTTC. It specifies CASSQDTQDGYTF.

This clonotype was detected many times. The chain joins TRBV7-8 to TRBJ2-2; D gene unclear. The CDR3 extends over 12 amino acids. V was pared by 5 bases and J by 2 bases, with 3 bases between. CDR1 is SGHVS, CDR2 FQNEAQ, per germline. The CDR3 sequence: CASSANTGELFF. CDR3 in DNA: TGTGCCAGCAGCGCCAACACCGGGGAGCTGTTTTTT.

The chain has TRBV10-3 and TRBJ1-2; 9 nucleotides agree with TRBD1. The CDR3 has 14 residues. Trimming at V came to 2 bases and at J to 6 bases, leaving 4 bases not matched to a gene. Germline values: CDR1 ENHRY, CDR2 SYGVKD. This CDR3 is CAISEMGQGDGYTF. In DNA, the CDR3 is TGTGCCATCAGTGAGATGGGACAGGGTGATGGCTACACCTTC.

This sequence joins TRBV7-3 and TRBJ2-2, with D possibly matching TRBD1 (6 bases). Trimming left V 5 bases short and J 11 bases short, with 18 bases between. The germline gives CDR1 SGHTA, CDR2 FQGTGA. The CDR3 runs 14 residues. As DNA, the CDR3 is TGTGCCAGCAGCCAACAGGGACACCCGGAAGAGCTGTTTTTT. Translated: CASSQQGHPEELFF.

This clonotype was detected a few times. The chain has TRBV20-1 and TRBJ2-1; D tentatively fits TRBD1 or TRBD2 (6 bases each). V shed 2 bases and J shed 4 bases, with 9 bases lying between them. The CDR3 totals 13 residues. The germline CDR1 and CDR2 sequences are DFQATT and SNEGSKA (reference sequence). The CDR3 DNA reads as TGCAGTGCTAGATGGGGGGCTTACAATGAGCAGTTCTTC. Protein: CSARWGAYNEQFF.

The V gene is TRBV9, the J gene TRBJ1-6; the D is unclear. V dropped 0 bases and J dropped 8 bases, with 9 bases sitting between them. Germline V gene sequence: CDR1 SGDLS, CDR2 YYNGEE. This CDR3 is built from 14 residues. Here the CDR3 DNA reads TGTGCCAGCAGCGTAGACGGCCGGGATTCACCCCTCCACTTT. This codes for CASSVDGRDSPLHF. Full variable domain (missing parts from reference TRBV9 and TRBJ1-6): DSGVTQTPKHLITATGQRVTLRCSPRSGDLSVYWYQQSLDQGLQFLIQYYNGEERAKGNILERFSAQQFPDLHSELNLSSLELGDSALYFCASSVDGRDSPLHFGNGTRLTVT.

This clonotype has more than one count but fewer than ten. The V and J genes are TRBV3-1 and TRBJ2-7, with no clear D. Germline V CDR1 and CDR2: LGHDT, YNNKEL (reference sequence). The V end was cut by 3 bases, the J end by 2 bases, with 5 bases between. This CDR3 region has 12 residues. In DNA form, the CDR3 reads TGTGCCAGCAGCCAGGTCGCCTACGAGCAGTACTTC. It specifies CASSQVAYEQYF.

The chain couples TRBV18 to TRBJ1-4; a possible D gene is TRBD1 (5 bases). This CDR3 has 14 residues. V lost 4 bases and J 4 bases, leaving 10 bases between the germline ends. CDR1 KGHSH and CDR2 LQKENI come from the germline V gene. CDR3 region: CASSLGDRNEKLFF. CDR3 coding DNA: TGTGCCAGCTCACTCGGGGACCGTAATGAAAAACTGTTTTTT.

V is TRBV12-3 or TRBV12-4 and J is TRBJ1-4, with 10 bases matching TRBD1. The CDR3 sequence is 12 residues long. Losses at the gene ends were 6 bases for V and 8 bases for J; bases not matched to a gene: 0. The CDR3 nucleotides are TGTGCCAGCAGGACAGGGGGCGAAAAACTGTTTTTT. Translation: CASRTGGEKLFF.

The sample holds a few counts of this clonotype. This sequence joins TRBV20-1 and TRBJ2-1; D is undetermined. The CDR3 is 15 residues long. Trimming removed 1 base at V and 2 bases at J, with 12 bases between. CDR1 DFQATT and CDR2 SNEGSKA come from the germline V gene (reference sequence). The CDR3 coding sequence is TGCAGTGCTAGAGTGGAGTATGTTGCCTACAATGAGCAGTTCTTC. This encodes CSARVEYVAYNEQFF.

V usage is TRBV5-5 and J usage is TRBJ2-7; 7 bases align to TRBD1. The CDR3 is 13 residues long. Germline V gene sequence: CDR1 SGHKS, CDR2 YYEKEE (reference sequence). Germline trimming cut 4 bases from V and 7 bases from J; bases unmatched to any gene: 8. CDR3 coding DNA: TGTGCCAGCAGCACACAGGGGCTTGGGGAGCAGTACGTC. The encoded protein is CASSTQGLGEQYV.

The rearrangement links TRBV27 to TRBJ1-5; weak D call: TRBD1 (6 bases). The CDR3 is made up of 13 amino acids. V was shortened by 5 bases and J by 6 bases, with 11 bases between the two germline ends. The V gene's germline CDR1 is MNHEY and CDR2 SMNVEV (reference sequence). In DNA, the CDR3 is TGTGCCAGCAGTCTACAGGGAGTTCAGCCCCAGCATTTT. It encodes CASSLQGVQPQHF.

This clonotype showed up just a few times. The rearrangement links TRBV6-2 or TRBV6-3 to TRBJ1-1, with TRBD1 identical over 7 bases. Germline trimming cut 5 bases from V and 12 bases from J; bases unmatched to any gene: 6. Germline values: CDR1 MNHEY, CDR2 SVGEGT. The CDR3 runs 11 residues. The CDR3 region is CASSEEGATFF. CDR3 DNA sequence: TGTGCCAGCAGTGAGGAGGGGGCAACTTTCTTT.

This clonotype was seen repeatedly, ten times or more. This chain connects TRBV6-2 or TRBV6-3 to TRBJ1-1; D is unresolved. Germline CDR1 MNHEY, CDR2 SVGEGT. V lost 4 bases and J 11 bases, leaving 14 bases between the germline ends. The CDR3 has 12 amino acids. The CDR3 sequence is CASSSSGRGAFF. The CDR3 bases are TGTGCCAGCAGTTCCTCCGGCCGAGGGGCTTTCTTT.

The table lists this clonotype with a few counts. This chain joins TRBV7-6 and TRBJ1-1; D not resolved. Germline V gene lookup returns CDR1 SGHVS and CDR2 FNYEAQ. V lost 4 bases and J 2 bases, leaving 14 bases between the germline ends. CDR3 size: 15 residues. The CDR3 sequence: CASSSYTDGNTEAFF. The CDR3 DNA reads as TGTGCCAGCAGCTCCTACACTGACGGAAACACTGAAGCTTTCTTT.

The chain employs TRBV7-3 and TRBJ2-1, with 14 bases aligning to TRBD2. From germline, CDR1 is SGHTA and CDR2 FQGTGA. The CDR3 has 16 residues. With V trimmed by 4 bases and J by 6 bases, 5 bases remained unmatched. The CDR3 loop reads CASSSETSGGANEQFF. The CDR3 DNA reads TGTGCCAGCAGCTCCGAGACTAGCGGGGGGGCCAATGAGCAGTTCTTC.

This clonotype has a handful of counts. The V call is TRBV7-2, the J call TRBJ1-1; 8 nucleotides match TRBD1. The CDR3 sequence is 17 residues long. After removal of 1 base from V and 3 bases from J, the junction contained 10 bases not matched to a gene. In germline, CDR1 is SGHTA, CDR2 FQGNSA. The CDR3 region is CASSLEAGGQEDTEAFF. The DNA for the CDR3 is TGTGCCAGCAGCTTAGAGGCAGGGGGCCAAGAGGACACTGAAGCTTTCTTT.

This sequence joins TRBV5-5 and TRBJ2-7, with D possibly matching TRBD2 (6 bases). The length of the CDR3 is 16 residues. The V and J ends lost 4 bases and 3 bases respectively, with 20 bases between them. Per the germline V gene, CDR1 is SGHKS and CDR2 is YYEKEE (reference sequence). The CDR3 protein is CASSPPRLASIYEQYF. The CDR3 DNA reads TGTGCCAGCAGCCCCCCGAGGCTAGCGAGCATCTACGAGCAGTACTTC.

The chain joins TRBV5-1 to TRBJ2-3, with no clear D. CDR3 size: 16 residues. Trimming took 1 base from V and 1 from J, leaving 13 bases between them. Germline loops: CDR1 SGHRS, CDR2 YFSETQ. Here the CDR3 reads CASSLRLGSGTDTQYF. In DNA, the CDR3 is TGCGCCAGCAGCTTGAGGCTGGGATCGGGCACAGATACGCAGTATTTT.

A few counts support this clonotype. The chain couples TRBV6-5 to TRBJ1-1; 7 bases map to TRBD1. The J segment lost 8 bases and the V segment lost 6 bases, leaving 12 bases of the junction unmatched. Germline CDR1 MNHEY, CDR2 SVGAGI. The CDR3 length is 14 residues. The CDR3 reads CASRPLTGIAEAFF. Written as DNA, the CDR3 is TGTGCCAGCAGGCCATTGACAGGGATCGCAGAAGCTTTCTTT.

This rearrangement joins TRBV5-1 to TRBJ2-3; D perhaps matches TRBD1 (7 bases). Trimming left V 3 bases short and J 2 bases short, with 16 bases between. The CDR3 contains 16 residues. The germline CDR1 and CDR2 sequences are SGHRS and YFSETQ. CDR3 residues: CASSSGGFASTDTQYF. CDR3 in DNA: TGCGCCAGCAGCTCAGGGGGGTTCGCTTCCACAGATACGCAGTATTTT.